Here is one T cell receptor beta chain with its context. The target antigen is unknown. All patients were mismatch repair deficient, assessed by either PCR or immunohistochemistry. Germline lookup yields CDR1 SGHTA and CDR2 FQGTGA. Trimming cost V 5 bases and J 2 bases; bases outside gene matches: 8. The CDR3 loop spans 16 amino acids. Assay used: immunoSEQ multiplex PCR; TCRdb lists only in-frame clones, some missing. The top ten hold approximately 13% of the sample, which has 120,000 or so clones, around 87% seen once. This specimen belongs to a study of PD-1 blockade in mismatch repair-deficient tumors. On the study more broadly: Patients had 12 mismatch repair-deficient cancer types, all previously treated and progressing.

Study-wide findings and caveats: Rapid post-treatment expansion, then contraction, generally preceding radiologic response, marked tumor-resident clones.

The TCR originated in an adult with mismatch repair-deficient cancer. The chain recombines TRBV7-3 with TRBJ2-1; 8 bases align to TRBD1. The sample was peripheral blood, taken 44 weeks after starting pembrolizumab. The CDR3, as DNA: TGTGCCAGCAGCAAAAGGGGACAGGAAGCCTACAATGAGCAGTTCTTC. Protein product: CASSKRGQEAYNEQFF.